Presented here are 4 T cell receptor beta chains from one specimen sequenced in a study of control samples from healthy donors and cancer patients. TCRdb's copy holds only in-frame clones and misses some; the assay was immunoSEQ multiplex PCR. Here the sample spans roughly 52,000 clones, around 95% being singletons. Material for sequencing was blood. The receptors stem from a young woman in good health.

The chain uses TRBV5-5 and TRBJ2-7, with D hard to call. Per germline, CDR1 SGHKS and CDR2 YYEKEE (reference sequence). This CDR3 comprises 14 residues. Trimming took off 0 bases at V and 3 bases at J, with 10 bases between the two ends. The DNA of the CDR3 is TGTGCCAGCAGCTTGGATCTTATGATCTACGAGCAGTACTTC. Translated, it gives CASSLDLMIYEQYF.

The J gene is TRBJ2-1, the V gene TRBV6-4, with TRBD1 matching over 8 bases. Germline V gives CDR1 MRHNA, CDR2 SNTAGT. V lost 2 bases and J lost 0; bases outside the gene matches: 0. The CDR3 is 15 amino acids. The CDR3 protein is CASSDTGGSYNEQFF. The CDR3 nucleotides read TGTGCCAGCAGTGACACAGGGGGCTCCTACAATGAGCAGTTCTTC.

This chain joins TRBV5-1 and TRBJ1-5; D remains unclear. Germline V gene lookup returns CDR1 SGHRS and CDR2 YFSETQ. This CDR3 comprises 15 residues. V lost 0 bases to trimming and J lost 1 base, with 8 bases between them. The CDR3 DNA is TGCGCCAGCAGCTTGGCGCCAGGAAGCAATCAGCCCCAGCATTTT. Protein sequence: CASSLAPGSNQPQHF.

The chain joins TRBV27 to TRBJ1-4; maybe TRBD1 (5 bases). Trimming took 5 bases from V and 4 from J, leaving 11 bases between them. Germline V CDR1 and CDR2: MNHEY, SMNVEV (reference sequence). The CDR3 is 14 amino acids. CDR3 residues: CASSGAGFNEKLFF. CDR3 in DNA: TGTGCCAGCAGTGGGGCGGGATTTAATGAAAAACTGTTTTTT.